This passage covers 5 T cell receptor beta chains from one sample sequenced in a study of T cell changes during pregnancy in multiple sclerosis. Method: immunoSEQ multiplex PCR; TCRdb's copy keeps in-frame clones and lacks some. The data contain 65,000 to 90,000 clones, about nine tenths of them singletons. Sequenced here: PBMCs, sampled in the first trimester of pregnancy. Source of these receptors: a female donor in good health, serving as a control in a pregnancy study. Some clones in this sample may be carry-over from other donors' samples.

The chain joins TRBV7-2 to TRBJ2-7; D uncertain. This CDR3 has 11 residues. Per germline, CDR1 SGHTA and CDR2 FQGNSA. V lost 3 bases to trimming and J lost 10 bases, with 10 bases between them. The CDR3 loop reads CASSFNRLQYF. The DNA of the CDR3 is TGTGCCAGCAGCTTCAACCGCCTACAGTACTTC.

The chain is built from TRBV4-3 and TRBJ2-1; 7 nucleotides match TRBD2. J was trimmed by 5 bases and V by 4 bases; bases with no gene match: 8. Germline loops: CDR1 LGHNA, CDR2 YSLEER. This CDR3 spans 15 amino acids. In DNA form, the CDR3 reads TGCGCCAGCAGCCGCCTACTAGCGCCGAACAATGAGCAGTTCTTC. Protein: CASSRLLAPNNEQFF.

The chain uses TRBV28 and TRBJ2-3; D not certain. The CDR3 has 16 amino acids. Trimming left V 3 bases short and J 0 bases short, with 13 bases between. The germline V gene has CDR1 MDHEN and CDR2 SYDVKM. The chain's CDR3 is CASSFPGSTSTDTQYF. The CDR3 bases are TGTGCCAGCAGTTTTCCGGGTTCAACTAGCACAGATACGCAGTATTTT. The full variable domain, its missing parts supplied by reference TRBV28 and TRBJ2-3, is DVKVTQSSRYLVKRTGEKVFLECVQDMDHENMFWYRQDPGLGLRLIYFSYDVKMKEKGDIPEGYSVSREKKERFSLILESASTNQTSMYLCASSFPGSTSTDTQYFGPGTRLTVL.

The V and J genes are TRBV5-1 and TRBJ1-5; TRBD1 might be the D (5 bases). The CDR3 is 15 residues long. Looked up from germline, CDR1 is SGHRS and CDR2 is YFSETQ. Trimming stripped 0 bases from V and 5 bases from J, with 12 bases between. The DNA for the CDR3 is TGCGCCAGCAGCTTGGGAGCCAGGGCTGATCAGCCCCAGCATTTT. Its protein product is CASSLGARADQPQHF.

V gene TRBV28 combines with J gene TRBJ1-2; D remains ambiguous. The germline V gene has CDR1 MDHEN and CDR2 SYDVKM. V shed 8 bases and J shed 8 bases, with 12 bases lying between them. The CDR3 length is 11 residues. The CDR3 protein is CASGALRGYTF. CDR3 bases: TGTGCCAGCGGAGCACTACGGGGCTACACCTTC.